The TCR beta chain under discussion was sequenced for a study of blood T cell repertoires in COVID-19. Study in general: Specimens from acute and convalescent COVID-19 originated in the United States, Italy and Spain.

Trimming pared 4 bases from V and 4 bases from J, leaving 14 bases between. The CDR3 is 15 residues long. Germline CDR1 reads MNHEY; CDR2 reads SMNVEV (reference sequence). Some clones are missing from TCRdb's copy, which holds only in-frame ones; the method was immunoSEQ multiplex PCR. The sample carries 55,000 to 80,000 clones, 70% to 90% recorded once. Sequencing input: peripheral blood. The source is a man aged 45 to 65 with acute or convalescent COVID-19. The V gene is TRBV27, the J gene TRBJ1-3; no reliable D call. The CDR3 protein is CASSYSGSSGNTIYF. Here the CDR3 DNA reads TGTGCCAGCAGTTACTCGGGGTCTTCCGGAAACACCATATATTTT.